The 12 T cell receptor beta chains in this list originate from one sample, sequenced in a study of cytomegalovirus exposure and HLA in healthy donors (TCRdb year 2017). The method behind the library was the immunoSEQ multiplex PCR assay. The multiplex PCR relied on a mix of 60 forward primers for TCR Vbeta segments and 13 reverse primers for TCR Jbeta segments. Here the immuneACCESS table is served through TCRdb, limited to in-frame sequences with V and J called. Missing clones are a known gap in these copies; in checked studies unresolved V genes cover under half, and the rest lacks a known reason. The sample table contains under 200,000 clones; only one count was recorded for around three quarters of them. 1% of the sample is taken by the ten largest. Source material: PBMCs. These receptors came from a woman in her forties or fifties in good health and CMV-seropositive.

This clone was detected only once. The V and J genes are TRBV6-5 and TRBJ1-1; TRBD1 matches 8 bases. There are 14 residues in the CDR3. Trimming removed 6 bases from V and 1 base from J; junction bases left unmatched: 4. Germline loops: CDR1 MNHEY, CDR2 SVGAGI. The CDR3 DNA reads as TGTGCCAGCAGACCTGACAGGGGGAACACTGAAGCTTTCTTT. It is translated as CASRPDRGNTEAFF.

DNA for the CDR3: TGTGCCAGCAGCGTAGGTAACGGGGGGACAGATACGCAGTATTTT. It translates to CASSVGNGGTDTQYF. The chain joins TRBV9 to TRBJ2-3; 7 bases are shared with TRBD2. Germline V gene data show CDR1 as SGDLS and CDR2 as YYNGEE. The CDR3 sequence is 15 residues long. After removal of 0 bases from V and 3 bases from J, the junction contained 4 bases not matched to a gene. Filled out from reference TRBV9 and TRBJ2-3, the complete variable domain reads DSGVTQTPKHLITATGQRVTLRCSPRSGDLSVYWYQQSLDQGLQFLIQYYNGEERAKGNILERFSAQQFPDLHSELNLSSLELGDSALYFCASSVGNGGTDTQYFGPGTRLTVL.

The CDR3 nucleotides read TGTGCCAGCAGCCCTTGGTTAGGACTAGCGGGAGTATATGAGCAGTACTTC. Protein sequence: CASSPWLGLAGVYEQYF. The V and J genes are TRBV7-9 and TRBJ2-7; 13 nucleotides line up with TRBD2. This CDR3 is built from 17 residues. V shed 5 bases, J shed 7 bases, and the junction held 14 bases outside the gene matches. Germline CDR1 SEHNR, CDR2 FQNEAQ (reference sequence).

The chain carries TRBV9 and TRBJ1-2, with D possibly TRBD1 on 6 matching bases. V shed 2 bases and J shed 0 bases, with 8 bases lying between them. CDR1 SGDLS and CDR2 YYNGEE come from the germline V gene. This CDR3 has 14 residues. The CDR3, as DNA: TGTGCCAGCAGCGTGGACAGAGCTAACTATGGCTACACCTTC. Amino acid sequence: CASSVDRANYGYTF.

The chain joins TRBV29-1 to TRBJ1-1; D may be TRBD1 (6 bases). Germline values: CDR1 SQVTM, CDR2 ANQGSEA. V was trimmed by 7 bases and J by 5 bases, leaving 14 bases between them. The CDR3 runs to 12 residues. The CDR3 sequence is CSAQGWGTEAFF. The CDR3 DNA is TGCAGCGCTCAGGGGTGGGGAACTGAAGCTTTCTTT.

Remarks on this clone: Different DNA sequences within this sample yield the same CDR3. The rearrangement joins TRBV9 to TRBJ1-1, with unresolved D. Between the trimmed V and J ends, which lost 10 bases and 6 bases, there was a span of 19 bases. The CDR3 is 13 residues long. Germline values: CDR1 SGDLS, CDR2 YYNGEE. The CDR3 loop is CASSDGRGSEAFF. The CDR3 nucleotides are TGTGCCTCGAGTGATGGCCGAGGGTCTGAAGCTTTCTTT.

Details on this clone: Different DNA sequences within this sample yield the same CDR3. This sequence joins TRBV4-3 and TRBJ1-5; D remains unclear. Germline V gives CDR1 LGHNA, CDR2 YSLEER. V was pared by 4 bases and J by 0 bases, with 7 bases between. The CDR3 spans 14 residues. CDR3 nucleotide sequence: TGCGCCAGCAGCCCAGAATATAGCAATCAGCCCCAGCATTTT. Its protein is CASSPEYSNQPQHF.

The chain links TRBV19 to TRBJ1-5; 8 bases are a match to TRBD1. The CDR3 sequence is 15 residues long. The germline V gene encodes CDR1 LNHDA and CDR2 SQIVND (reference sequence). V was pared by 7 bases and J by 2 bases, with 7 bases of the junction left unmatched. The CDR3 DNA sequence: TGTGCCAGTACCTCCCTGGACAGGGGCAATCAGCCCCAGCATTTT. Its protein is CASTSLDRGNQPQHF.

CDR3 nucleotide sequence: TGTGCCAGCAGCGCGCCGGGACTAGCGGGCACAGATACGCAGTATTTT. Residues: CASSAPGLAGTDTQYF. This chain links TRBV9 with TRBJ2-3, with 11 bases fitting TRBD2. The CDR3 is 16 residues long. Trimming removed 3 bases from V and 1 base from J; junction bases left unmatched: 4. The germline CDR1 and CDR2 sequences are SGDLS and YYNGEE.

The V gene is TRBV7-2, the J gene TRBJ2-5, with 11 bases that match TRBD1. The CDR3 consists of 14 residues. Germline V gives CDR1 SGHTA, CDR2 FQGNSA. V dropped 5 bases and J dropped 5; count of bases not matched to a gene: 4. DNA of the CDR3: TGTGCCAGCAGCCGGACAGGGGGCATCGAGACCCAGTACTTC. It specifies CASSRTGGIETQYF.

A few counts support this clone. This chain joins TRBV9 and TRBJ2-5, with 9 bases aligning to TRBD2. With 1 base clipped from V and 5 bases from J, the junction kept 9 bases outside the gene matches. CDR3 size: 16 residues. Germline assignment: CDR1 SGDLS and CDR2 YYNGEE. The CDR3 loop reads CASSVRSSGVVETQYF. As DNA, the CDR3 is TGTGCCAGCAGCGTACGATCTAGCGGGGTAGTGGAGACCCAGTACTTC.

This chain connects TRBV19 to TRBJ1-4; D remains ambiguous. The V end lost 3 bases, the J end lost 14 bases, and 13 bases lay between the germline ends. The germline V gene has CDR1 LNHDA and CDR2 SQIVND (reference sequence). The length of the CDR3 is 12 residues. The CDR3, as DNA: TGTGCCAGTAGTATCCCCCTGAGTAAGCTGTTTTTT. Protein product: CASSIPLSKLFF.